This T cell receptor beta chain came from a study of human T cells and chemical hapten exposure. Regarding the study as a whole: Counts of TCRs above 1 in 1000 frequency stayed unchanged with DPC sensitization. Expanded TCRs produced significantly more large CDR3 similarity clusters than controls did.

The time point here: pre-sensitization, week 0. The treatment was: therapeutic diphenylcyclopropenone sensitization with weekly scalp DPC. Blood draws came first, before each patch test. TCRdb re-derived calls from the RACE reads in MiXCR, one entry per CDR3 protein. Among under 200,000 distinct CDR3 sequences listed, nearly 30% were seen once. Details on this clonotype: Its specificity is unknown.

This CDR3 contains 11 residues. V gave up 2 bases and J gave up 9 bases, with 7 bases separating them. Germline V CDR1 and CDR2: MDHEN, SYDVKM. The receptor was derived from a woman aged 25 to 39 with alopecia areata. Some clones in this sample may be carry-over from other donors' samples. The chain carries TRBV28 and TRBJ2-5; tentative D call: TRBD2 (5 bases). The sample in question was whole blood, obtained in connection with sensitization to the hapten diphenylcyclopropenone (DPC). The CDR3 bases are TGTGCCAGCAGTTTAAACGGGGCCCAGTACTTC. It translates to CASSLNGAQYF.